This TCR beta chain was identified in a study of blood T cell repertoires in COVID-19. About the study: The samples span acute and convalescent COVID-19 from the United States, Italy and Spain. PBMCs, B-cell-depleted T cells, or T cells were the source of the cDNA or gDNA that made up the material.

Data came from immunoSEQ multiplex PCR; TCRdb stores just in-frame clones and leaves some out. The data hold 200,000 to 250,000 clones, with about 86% observed a single time. This CDR3 region has 12 residues. The chain joins TRBV21-1 to TRBJ2-7; the listed D gene, TRBD1, was not tested against the DNA. TRBV21-1 is labeled a pseudogene. The specimen was PBMCs or T cells enriched from blood (not recorded which). The origin of this receptor is a woman aged 50 to 65 in a cohort exposed to, infected with or recovered from COVID-19 (not recorded which). CDR3 coding DNA: TGTGCCAGCACAAGACAGGGGGCCGAGCAGTACTTC. Encoded protein: CASTRQGAEQYF.